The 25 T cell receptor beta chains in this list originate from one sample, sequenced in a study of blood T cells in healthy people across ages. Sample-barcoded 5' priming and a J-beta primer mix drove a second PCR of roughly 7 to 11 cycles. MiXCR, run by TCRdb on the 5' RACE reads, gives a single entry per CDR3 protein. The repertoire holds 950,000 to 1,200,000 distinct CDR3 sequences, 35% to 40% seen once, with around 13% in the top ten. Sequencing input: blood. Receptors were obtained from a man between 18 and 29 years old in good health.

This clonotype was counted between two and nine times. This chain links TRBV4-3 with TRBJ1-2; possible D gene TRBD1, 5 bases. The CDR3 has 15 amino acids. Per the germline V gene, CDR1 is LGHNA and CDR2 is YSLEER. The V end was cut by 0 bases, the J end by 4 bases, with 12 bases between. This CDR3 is CASSQDIGRAYGYTF. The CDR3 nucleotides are TGCGCCAGCAGCCAAGATATCGGCAGGGCCTATGGCTACACCTTC.

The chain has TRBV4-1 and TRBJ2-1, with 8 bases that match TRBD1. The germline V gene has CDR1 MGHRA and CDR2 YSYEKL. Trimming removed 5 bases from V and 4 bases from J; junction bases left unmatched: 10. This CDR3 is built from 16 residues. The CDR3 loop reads CASSSRQGKRYNEQFF. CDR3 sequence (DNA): TGCGCCAGCAGCTCCCGACAGGGGAAAAGGTACAATGAGCAGTTCTTC.

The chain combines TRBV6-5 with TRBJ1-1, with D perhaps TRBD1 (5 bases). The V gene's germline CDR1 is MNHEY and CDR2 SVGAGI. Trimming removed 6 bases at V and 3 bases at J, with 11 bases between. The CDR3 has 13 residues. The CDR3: CASSGPGHTEAFF. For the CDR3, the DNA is TGTGCCAGCAGCGGACCGGGGCACACTGAAGCTTTCTTT.

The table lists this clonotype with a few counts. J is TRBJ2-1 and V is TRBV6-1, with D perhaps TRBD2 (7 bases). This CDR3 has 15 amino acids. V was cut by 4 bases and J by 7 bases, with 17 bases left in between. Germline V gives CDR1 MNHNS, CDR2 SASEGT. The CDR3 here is CASSVRGGSRNEQFF. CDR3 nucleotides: TGTGCCAGCAGTGTTAGGGGGGGCTCTCGGAATGAGCAGTTCTTC.

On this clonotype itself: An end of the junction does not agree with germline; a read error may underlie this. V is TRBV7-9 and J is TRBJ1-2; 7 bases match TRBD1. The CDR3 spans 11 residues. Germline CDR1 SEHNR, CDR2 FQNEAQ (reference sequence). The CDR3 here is CANSLSGGYTF. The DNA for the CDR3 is TGTGCCAACAGCCTATCAGGGGGTTACACCTTC.

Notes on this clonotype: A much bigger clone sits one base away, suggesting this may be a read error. The DNA of the CDR3 is TGTGCCAGCAGTAGAGGGGACATAGCCACAGATACGCAGTATTTT. Encoded protein: CASSRGDIATDTQYF. V usage is TRBV6-2 or TRBV6-3 and J usage is TRBJ2-3, with D perhaps matching TRBD1 (6 bases). V lost 5 bases, J lost 2 bases, and 14 bases lay in between. CDR3 length: 15 amino acids. Germline assignment: CDR1 MNHEY and CDR2 SVGEGT.

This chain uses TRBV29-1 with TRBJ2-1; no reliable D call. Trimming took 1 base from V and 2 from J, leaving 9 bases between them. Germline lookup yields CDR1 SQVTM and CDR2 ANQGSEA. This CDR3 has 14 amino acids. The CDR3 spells CSVEGGGTYNEQFF. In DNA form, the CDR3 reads TGCAGCGTTGAAGGAGGCGGAACCTACAATGAGCAGTTCTTC.

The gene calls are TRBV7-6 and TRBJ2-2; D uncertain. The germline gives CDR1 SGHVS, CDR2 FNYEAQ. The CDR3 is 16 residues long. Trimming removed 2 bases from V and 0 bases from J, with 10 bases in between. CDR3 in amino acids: CASSLSSLANTGELFF. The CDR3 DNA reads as TGTGCCAGCAGCTTATCAAGTCTGGCGAACACCGGGGAGCTGTTTTTT.

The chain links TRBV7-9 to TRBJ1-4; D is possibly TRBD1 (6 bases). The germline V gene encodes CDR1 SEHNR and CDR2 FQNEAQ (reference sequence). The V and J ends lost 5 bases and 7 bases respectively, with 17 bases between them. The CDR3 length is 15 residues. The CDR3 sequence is CASSQLRGLGEKLFF. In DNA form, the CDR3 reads TGTGCCAGCAGCCAACTCCGGGGGCTGGGTGAAAAACTGTTTTTT.

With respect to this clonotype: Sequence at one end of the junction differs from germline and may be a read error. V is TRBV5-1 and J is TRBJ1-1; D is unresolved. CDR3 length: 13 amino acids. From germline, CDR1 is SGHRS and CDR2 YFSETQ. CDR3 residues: CASSFELNTEAYF. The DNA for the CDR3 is TGCGCCAGCAGCTTTGAGTTAAACACTGAAGCTTACTTT.

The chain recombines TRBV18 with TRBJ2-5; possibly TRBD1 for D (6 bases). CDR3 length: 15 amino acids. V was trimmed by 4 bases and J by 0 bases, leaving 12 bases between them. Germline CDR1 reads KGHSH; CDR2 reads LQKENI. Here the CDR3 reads CASSLKRDNQETQYF. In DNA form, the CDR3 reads TGTGCCAGCTCACTAAAGAGGGACAACCAAGAGACCCAGTACTTC.

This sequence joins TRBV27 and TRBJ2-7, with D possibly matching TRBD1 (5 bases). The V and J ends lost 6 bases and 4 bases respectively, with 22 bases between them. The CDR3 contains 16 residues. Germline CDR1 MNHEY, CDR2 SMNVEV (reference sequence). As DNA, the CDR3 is TGTGCCAGCAGGCCAGGTAGCAGGGTCTCGCCATACGAGCAGTACTTC. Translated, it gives CASRPGSRVSPYEQYF.

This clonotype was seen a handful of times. The CDR3, as DNA: TGCAGTGCTAGAGTCCCAGGTTCTAACTATGGCTACACCTTC. Translating it yields CSARVPGSNYGYTF. V is TRBV20-1 and J is TRBJ1-2; D gene uncertain. The CDR3 spans 14 residues. V lost 1 base and J 0 bases, leaving 9 bases between the germline ends. The germline CDR1 and CDR2 sequences are DFQATT and SNEGSKA (reference sequence).

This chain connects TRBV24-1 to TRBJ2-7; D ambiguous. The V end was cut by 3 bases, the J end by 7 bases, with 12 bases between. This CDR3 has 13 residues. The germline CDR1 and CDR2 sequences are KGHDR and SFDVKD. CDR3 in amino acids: CATSDPYSIEQYF. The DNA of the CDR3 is TGTGCCACCAGTGATCCTTATAGTATAGAGCAGTACTTC.

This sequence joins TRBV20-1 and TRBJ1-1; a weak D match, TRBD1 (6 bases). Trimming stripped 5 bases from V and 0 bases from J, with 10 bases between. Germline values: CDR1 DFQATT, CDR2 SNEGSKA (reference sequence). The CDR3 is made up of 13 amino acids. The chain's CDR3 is CSAVDRMNTEAFF. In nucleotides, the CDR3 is TGCAGTGCTGTCGACAGGATGAACACTGAAGCTTTCTTT.

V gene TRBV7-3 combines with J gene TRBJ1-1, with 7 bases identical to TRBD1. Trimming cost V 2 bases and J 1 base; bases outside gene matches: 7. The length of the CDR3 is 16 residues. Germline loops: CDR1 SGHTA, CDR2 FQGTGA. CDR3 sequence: CASSLGRKGANTEAFF. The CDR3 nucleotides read TGTGCCAGCAGCTTAGGTCGGAAGGGGGCGAACACTGAAGCTTTCTTT. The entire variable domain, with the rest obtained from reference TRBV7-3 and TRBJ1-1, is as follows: GAGVSQTPSNKVTEKGKYVELRCDPISGHTALYWYRQSLGQGPEFLIYFQGTGAADDSGLPNDRFFAVRPEGSVSTLKIQRTERGDSAVYLCASSLGRKGANTEAFFGQGTRLTVV.

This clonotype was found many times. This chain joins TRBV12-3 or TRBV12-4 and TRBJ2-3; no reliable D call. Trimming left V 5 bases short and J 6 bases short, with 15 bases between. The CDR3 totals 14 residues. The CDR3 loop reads CASSPHHPGDTQYF. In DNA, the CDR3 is TGTGCCAGCAGTCCCCATCACCCCGGGGATACGCAGTATTTT.

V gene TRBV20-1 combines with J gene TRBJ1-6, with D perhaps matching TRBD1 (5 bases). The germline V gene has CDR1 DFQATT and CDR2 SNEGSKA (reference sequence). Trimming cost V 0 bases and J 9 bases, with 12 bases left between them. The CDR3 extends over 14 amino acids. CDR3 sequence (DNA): TGCAGTGCTAGAGACCCGAGGGGTGGTTCACCCCTCCACTTT. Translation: CSARDPRGGSPLHF.

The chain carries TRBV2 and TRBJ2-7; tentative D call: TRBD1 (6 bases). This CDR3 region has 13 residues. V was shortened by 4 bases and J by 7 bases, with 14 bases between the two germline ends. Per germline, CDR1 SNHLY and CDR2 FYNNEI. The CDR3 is CASSVGTSWEQYF. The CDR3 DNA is TGTGCCAGCAGTGTCGGGACATCGTGGGAGCAGTACTTC.

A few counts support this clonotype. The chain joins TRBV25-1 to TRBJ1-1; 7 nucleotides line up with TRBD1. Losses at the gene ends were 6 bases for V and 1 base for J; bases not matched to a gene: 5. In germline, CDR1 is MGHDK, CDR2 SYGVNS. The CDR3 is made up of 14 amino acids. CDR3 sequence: CASRTGERNTEAFF. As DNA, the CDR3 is TGTGCCAGCAGAACAGGGGAAAGGAACACTGAAGCTTTCTTT.

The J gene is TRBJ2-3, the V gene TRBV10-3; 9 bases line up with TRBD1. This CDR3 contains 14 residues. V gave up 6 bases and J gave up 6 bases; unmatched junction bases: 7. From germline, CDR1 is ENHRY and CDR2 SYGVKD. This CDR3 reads CAIRRDRDLDTQYF. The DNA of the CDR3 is TGTGCCATCAGGCGGGACAGGGACCTTGATACGCAGTATTTT.

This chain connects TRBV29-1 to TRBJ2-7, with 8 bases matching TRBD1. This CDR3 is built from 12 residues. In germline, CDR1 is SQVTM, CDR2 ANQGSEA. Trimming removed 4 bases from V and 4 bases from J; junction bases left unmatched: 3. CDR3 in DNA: TGCAGCGTTGCCGGACAGGGATACGAGCAGTACTTC. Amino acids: CSVAGQGYEQYF.

For the CDR3, the DNA is TGCAGTGCTAGACGAACAGGTCACCAGCCCCAGCATTTT. Its translation is CSARRTGHQPQHF. This chain joins TRBV20-1 and TRBJ1-5; D perhaps matches TRBD1 (5 bases). The CDR3 has 13 amino acids. The V gene's germline CDR1 is DFQATT and CDR2 SNEGSKA (reference sequence). V gave up 2 bases and J gave up 7 bases, with 12 bases separating them.

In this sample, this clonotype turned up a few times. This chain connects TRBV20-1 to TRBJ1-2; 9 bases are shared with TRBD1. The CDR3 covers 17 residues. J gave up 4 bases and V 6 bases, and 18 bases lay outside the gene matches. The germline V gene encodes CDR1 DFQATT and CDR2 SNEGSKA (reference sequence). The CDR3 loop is CSASNPGQGSSIYGYTF. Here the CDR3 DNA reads TGCAGTGCCTCTAACCCGGGACAGGGAAGCTCCATCTATGGCTACACCTTC.

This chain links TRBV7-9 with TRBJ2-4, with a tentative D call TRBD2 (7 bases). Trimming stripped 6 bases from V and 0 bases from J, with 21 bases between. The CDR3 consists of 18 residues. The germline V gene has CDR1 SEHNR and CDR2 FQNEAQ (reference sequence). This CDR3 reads CASRSGVTGGLAKNIQYF. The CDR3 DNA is TGTGCCAGCAGATCAGGGGTCACGGGAGGTCTAGCCAAAAACATTCAGTACTTC.